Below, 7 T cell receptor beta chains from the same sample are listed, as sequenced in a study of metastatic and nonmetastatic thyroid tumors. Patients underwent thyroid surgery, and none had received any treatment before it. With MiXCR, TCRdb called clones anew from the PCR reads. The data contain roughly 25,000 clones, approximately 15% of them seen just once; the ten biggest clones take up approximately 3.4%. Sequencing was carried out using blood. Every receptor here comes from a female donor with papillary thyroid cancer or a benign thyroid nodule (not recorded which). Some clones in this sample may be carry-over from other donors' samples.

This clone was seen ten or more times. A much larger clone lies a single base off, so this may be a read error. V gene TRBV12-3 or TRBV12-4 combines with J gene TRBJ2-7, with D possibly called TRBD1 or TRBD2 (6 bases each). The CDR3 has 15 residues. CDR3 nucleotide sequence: TGTGCCGGCAGTTTACAGGAGGGGGGACTCTACGAGCAGTACTTC. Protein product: CAGSLQEGGLYEQYF.

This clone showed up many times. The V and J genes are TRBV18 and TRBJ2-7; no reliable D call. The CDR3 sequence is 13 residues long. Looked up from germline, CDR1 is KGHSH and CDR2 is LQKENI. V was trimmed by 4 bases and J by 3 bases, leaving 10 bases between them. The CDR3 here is CASSLDAFYEQYF. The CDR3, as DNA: TGTGCCAGCTCACTAGACGCGTTCTACGAGCAGTACTTC. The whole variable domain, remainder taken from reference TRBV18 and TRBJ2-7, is NAGVMQNPRHLVRRRGQEARLRCSPMKGHSHVYWYRQLPEEGLKFMVYLQKENIIDESGMPKERFSAEFPKEGPSILRIQQVVRGDSAAYFCASSLDAFYEQYFGPGTRLTVT.

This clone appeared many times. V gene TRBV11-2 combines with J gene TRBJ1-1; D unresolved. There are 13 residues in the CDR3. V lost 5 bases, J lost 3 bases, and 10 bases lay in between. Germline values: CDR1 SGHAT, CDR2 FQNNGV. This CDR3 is CASSPLEDTEAFF. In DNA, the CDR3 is TGTGCCAGCAGCCCCCTGGAGGACACTGAAGCTTTCTTT.

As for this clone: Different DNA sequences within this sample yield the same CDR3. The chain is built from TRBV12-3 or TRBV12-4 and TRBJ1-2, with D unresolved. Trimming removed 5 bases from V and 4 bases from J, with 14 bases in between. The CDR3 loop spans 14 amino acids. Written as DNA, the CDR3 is TGTGCCAGCAGTCCCCGTACGGGTGCCTATGGCTACACCTTC. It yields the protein CASSPRTGAYGYTF.

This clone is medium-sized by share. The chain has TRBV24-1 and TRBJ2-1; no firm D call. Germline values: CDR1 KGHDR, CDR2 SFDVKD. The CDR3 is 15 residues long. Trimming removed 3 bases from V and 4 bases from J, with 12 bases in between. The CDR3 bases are TGTGCCACCAGTGATCCTTATCTAAGTTACAATGAGCAGTTCTTC. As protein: CATSDPYLSYNEQFF.

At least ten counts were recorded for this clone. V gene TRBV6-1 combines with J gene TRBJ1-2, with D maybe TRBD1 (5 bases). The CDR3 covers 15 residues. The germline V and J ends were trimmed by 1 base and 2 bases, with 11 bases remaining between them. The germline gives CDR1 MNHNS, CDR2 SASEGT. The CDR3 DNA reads TGTGCCAGCAGTGAAGAGCGGGGCGTGAACTATGGCTACACCTTC. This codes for CASSEERGVNYGYTF.

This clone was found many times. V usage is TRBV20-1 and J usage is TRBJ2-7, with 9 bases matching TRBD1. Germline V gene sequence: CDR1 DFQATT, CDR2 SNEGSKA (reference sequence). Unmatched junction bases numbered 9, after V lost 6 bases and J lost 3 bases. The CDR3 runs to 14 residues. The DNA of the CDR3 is TGCAGTGCCAGGACGGACAGGGGAATCTACGAGCAGTACTTC. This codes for CSARTDRGIYEQYF.